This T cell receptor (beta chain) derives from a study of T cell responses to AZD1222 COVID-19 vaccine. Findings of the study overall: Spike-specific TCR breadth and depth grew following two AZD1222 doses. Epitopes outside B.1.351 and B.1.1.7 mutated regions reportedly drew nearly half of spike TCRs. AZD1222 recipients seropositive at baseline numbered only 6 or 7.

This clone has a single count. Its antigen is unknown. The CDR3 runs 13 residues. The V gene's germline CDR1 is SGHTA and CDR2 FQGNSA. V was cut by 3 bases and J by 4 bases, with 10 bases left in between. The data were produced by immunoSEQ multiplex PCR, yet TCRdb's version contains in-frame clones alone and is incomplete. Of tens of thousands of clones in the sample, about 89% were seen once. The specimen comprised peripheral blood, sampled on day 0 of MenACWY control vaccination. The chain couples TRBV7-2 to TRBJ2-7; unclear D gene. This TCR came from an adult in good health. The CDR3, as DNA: TGTGCCAGCAGCTTCGGAGTAGGTTACGAGCAGTACTTC. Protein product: CASSFGVGYEQYF.